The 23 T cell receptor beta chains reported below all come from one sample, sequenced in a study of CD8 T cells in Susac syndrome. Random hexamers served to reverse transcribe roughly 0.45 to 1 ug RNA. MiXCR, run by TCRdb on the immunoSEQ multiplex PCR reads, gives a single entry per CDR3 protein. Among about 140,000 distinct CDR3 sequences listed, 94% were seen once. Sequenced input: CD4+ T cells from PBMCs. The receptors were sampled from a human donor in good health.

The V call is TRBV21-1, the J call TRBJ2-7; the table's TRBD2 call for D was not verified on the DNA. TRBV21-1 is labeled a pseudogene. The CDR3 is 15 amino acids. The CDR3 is CASSKGLAGVYEQYF. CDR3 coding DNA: TGTGCCAGCAGCAAAGGACTAGCGGGAGTCTACGAGCAGTACTTC.

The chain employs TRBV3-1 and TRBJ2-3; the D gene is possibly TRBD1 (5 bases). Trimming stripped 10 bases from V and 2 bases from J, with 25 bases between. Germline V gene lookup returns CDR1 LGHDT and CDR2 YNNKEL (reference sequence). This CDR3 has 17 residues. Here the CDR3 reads CANLGPASTADTDTQYF. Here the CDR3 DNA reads TGTGCCAACCTGGGTCCAGCTTCGACAGCAGACACAGATACGCAGTATTTT.

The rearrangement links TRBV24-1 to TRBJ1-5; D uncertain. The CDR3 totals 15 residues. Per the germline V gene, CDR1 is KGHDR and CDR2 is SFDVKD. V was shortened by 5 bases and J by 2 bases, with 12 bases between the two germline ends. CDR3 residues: CATSAPGGGNQPQHF. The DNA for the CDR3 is TGTGCCACCAGTGCCCCGGGTGGTGGCAATCAGCCCCAGCATTTT.

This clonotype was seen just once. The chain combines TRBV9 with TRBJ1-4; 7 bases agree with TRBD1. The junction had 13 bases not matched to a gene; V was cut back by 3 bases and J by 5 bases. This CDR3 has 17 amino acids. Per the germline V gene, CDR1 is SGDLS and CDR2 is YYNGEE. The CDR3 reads CASSANLYRGENEKLFF. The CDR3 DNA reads TGTGCCAGCAGCGCCAACCTTTACAGGGGCGAAAATGAAAAACTGTTTTTT.

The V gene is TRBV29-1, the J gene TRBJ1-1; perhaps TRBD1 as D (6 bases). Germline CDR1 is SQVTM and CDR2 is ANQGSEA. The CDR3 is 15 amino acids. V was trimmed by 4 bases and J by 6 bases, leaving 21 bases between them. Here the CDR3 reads CSVGWALGGIPEAFF. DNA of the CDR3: TGCAGCGTTGGGTGGGCCCTAGGGGGGATTCCTGAAGCTTTCTTT. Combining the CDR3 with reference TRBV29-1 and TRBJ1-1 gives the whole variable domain SAVISQKPSRDICQRGTSLTIQCQVDSQVTMMFWYRQQPGQSLTLIATANQGSEATYESGFVIDKFPISRPNLTFSTLTVSNMSPEDSSIYLCSVGWALGGIPEAFFGQGTRLTVV.

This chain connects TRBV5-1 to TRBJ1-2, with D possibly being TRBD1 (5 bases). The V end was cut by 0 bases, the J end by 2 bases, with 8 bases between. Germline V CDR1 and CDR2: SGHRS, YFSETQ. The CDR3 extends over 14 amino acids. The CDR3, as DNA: TGCGCCAGCAGCTTGGACAGGACGAACTATGGCTACACCTTC. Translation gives CASSLDRTNYGYTF.

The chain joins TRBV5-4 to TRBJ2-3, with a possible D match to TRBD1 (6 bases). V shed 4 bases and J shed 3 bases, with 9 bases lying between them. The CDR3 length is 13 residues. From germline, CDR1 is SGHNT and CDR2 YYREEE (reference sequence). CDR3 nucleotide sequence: TGTGCCAGCAGCCAGCAGGGGACAGATACGCAGTATTTT. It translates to CASSQQGTDTQYF.

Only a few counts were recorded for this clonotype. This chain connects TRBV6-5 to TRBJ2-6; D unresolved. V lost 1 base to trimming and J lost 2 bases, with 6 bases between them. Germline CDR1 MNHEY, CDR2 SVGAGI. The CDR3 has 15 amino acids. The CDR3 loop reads CASSYWGTGANVLTF. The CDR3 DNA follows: TGTGCCAGCAGTTACTGGGGAACTGGGGCCAACGTCCTGACTTTC.

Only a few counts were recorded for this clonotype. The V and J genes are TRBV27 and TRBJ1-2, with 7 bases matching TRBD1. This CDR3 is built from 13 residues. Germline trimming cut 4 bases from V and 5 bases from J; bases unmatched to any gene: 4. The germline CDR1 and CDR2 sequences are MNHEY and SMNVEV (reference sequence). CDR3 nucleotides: TGTGCCAGCAGTTCCGGGACAGTTTATGGCTACACCTTC. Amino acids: CASSSGTVYGYTF.

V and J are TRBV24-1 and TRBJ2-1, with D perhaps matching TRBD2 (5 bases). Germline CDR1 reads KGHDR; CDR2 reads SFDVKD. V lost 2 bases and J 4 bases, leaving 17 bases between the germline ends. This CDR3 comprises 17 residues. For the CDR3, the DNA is TGTGCCACCAGTGATTCAAGAGACACGGGAATTTACAATGAGCAGTTCTTC. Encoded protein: CATSDSRDTGIYNEQFF.

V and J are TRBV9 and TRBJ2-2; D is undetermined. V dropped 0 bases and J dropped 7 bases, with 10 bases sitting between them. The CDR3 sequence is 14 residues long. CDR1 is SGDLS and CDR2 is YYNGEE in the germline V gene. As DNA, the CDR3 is TGTGCCAGCAGCGTAGAGCTATCAGGCGGGGAGCTGTTTTTT. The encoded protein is CASSVELSGGELFF.

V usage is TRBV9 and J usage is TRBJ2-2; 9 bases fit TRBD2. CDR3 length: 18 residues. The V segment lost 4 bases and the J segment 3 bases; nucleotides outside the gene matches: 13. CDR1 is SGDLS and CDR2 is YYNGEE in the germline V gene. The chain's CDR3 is CASSTGLATDAYTGELFF. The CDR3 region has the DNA TGTGCCAGCAGCACGGGACTAGCTACGGACGCCTACACCGGGGAGCTGTTTTTT.

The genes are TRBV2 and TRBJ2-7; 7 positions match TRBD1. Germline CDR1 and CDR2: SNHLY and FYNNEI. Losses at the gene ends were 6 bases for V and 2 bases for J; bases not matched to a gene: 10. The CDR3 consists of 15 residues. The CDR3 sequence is CASRRGQDGAYEQYF. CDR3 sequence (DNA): TGTGCCAGCAGGAGAGGACAGGATGGGGCCTACGAGCAGTACTTC.

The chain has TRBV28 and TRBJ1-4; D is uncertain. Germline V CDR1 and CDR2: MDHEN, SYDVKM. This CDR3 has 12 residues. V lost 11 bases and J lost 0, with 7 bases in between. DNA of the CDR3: TGTGCCGCCGGGCCAACTAATGAAAAACTGTTTTTT. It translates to CAAGPTNEKLFF.

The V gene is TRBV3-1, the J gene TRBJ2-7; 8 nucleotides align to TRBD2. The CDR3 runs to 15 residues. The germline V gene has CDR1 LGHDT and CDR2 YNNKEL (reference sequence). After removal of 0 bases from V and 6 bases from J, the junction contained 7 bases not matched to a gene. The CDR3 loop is CASSQDGTRLREQYF. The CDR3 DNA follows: TGTGCCAGCAGCCAAGATGGGACTAGATTGCGCGAGCAGTACTTC.

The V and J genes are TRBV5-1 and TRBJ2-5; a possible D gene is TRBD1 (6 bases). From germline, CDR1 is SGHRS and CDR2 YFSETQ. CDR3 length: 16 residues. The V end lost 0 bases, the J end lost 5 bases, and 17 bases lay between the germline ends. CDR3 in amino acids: CASSLDPGTPLETQYF. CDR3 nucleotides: TGCGCCAGCAGCTTGGATCCCGGGACACCCCTTGAGACCCAGTACTTC.

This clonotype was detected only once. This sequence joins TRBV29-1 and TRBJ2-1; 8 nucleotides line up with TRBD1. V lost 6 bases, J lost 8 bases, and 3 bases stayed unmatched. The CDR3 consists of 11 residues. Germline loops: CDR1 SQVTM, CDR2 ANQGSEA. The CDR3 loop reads CSVTRGHEQFF. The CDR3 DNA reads TGCAGCGTGACCAGGGGGCATGAGCAGTTCTTC.

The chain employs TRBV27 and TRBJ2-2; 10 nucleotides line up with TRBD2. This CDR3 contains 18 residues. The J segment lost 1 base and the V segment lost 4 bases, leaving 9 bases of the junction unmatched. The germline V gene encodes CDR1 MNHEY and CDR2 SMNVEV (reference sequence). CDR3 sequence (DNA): TGTGCCAGCAGTTCAGGACTAGCGGAGGCCGTGAACACCGGGGAGCTGTTTTTT. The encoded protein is CASSSGLAEAVNTGELFF.

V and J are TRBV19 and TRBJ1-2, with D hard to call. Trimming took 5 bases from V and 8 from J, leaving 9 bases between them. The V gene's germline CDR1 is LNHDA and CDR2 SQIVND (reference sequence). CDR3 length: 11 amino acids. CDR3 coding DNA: TGTGCCAGTAGTCCCCACCTCGGCTACACCTTC. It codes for CASSPHLGYTF. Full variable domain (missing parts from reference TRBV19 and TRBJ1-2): DGGITQSPKYLFRKEGQNVTLSCEQNLNHDAMYWYRQDPGQGLRLIYYSQIVNDFQKGDIAEGYSVSREKKESFPLTVTSAQKNPTAFYLCASSPHLGYTFGSGTRLTVV.

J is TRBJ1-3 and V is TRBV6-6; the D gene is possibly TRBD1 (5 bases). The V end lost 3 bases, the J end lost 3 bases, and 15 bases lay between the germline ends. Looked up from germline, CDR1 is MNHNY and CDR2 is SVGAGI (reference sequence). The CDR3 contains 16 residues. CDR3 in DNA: TGTGCCAGCAGTTATGAAACAGGTCTGGGTGGAAACACCATATATTTT. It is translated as CASSYETGLGGNTIYF.

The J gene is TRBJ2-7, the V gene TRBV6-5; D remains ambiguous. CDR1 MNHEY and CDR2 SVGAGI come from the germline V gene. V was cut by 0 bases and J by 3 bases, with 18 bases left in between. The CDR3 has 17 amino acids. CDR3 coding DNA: TGTGCCAGCAGTTACTCGTTTGCTCCTACCCGTCACTACGAGCAGTACTTC. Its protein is CASSYSFAPTRHYEQYF.

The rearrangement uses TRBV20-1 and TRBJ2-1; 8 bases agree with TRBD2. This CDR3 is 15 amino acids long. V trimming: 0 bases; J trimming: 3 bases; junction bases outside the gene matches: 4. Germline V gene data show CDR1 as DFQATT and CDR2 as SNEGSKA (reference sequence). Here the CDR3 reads CSARDRGTSYNEQFF. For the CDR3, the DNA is TGCAGTGCTAGAGATCGTGGGACTAGCTACAATGAGCAGTTCTTC.

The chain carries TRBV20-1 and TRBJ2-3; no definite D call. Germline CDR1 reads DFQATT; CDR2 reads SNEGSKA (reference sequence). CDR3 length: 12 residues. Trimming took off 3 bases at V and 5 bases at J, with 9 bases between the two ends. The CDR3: CSASVLEDTQYF. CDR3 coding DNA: TGCAGTGCTAGTGTCCTAGAAGATACGCAGTATTTT.